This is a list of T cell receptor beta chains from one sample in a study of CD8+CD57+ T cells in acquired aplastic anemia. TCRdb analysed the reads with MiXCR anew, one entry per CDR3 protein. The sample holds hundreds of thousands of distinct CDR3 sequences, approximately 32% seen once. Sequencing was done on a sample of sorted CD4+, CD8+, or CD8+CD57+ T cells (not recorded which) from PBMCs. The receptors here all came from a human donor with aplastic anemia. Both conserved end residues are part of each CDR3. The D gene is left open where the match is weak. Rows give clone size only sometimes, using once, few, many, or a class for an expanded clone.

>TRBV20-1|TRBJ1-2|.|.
TGCAGTGCTAGTTTATTTGGGGTGGGGGGCTATGGCTACACCTTC
CSASLFGVGGYGYTF
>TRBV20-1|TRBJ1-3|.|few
TGCAGTGCTAACCCAGCGGGAATCTCTGGAAACACCATATATTTT
CSANPAGISGNTIYF
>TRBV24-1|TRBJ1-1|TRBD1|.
TGTGCCACCCGGGACAGCGAAGAAGCTTTCTTT
CATRDSEEAFF
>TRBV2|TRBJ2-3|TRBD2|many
TGTGCCAGCAGTGAACTAGCGGGAACAGATACGCAGTATTTT
CASSELAGTDTQYF
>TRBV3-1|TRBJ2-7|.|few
TGTGCCAGCAGCCCCCGGGGCCAGCGGAGGGAGCAGTACTTC
CASSPRGQRREQYF
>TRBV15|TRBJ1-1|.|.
TGTGCCACCAGCAGAGGCTCAAACACTGAAGCTTTCTTT
CATSRGSNTEAFF
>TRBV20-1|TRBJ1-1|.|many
TGCAGTGCACAGGGACCTGAGAACACTGAAGCTTTCTTT
CSAQGPENTEAFF
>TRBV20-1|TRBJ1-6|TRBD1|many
TGCAGTGCTAGAGACGGGACAGTAGAATATTCACCCCTCCACTTT
CSARDGTVEYSPLHF
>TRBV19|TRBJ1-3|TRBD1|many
TGTGCCAGTACCGCAGGGACAGTCTCTGCTGGAAACACCATATATTTT
CASTAGTVSAGNTIYF
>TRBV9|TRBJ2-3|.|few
TGTGCCAGCAGCGCTGGGGCGGATACGCAGTATTTT
CASSAGADTQYF
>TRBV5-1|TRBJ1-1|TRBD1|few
TGCGCCACGGGGTCGACAGGGATGGGAACTGAAGCTTTCTTT
CATGSTGMGTEAFF